Each of the 5 T cell receptor beta chains below was sequenced from the same sample in a study of neoadjuvant anti-PD-1 for oral cavity cancer. As to time point: after neoadjuvant nivolumab, at surgical resection. Sequencing was performed with immunoSEQ multiplex PCR; in TCRdb, only in-frame clones are kept and a portion is missing. The sample includes around 68,000 clones, 85% to 90% of them seen just once. Here the sequenced sample was PBMCs, taken after nivolumab (anti-PD-1) treatment. The receptor source for this set is a person aged 35-79 years with oral cavity squamous cell carcinoma.

The V call is TRBV4-1, the J call TRBJ1-5; a weak D match, TRBD1 (5 bases). This CDR3 is 17 amino acids long. V was shortened by 1 base and J by 6 bases, with 19 bases between the two germline ends. Germline V gene sequence: CDR1 MGHRA, CDR2 YSYEKL. The CDR3 protein is CASSQGLAGRATQPQHF. CDR3 in DNA: TGCGCCAGCAGCCAAGGGCTGGCGGGCAGGGCTACTCAGCCCCAGCATTTT.

The rearrangement uses TRBV7-2 and TRBJ1-1; D is unresolved. This CDR3 is 15 amino acids long. The V gene's germline CDR1 is SGHTA and CDR2 FQGNSA. V was clipped by 5 bases and J by 1 base, with 14 bases between them. The CDR3 nucleotides are TGTGCCAGCAGCCCCCGGCGGGCGGGGAACACTGAAGCTTTCTTT. Protein: CASSPRRAGNTEAFF.

The chain carries TRBV19 and TRBJ1-1, with TRBD1 identical over 8 bases. J lost 0 bases, V lost 6 bases, and 9 bases had no gene match. Germline values: CDR1 LNHDA, CDR2 SQIVND (reference sequence). The CDR3 totals 16 residues. CDR3 sequence (DNA): TGTGCCAGTAGGCTACAGGGGGGGGTTATGAACACTGAAGCTTTCTTT. The encoded protein is CASRLQGGVMNTEAFF.

The chain recombines TRBV20-1 with TRBJ2-2; 7 bases are a match to TRBD1. The CDR3 is made up of 11 amino acids. The germline V gene encodes CDR1 DFQATT and CDR2 SNEGSKA (reference sequence). CDR3 region: CNQDRTGELFF. The CDR3 DNA sequence: TGCAATCAGGACAGGACCGGGGAGCTGTTTTTT.

The CDR3 here is CASGGNLAKNIQYF. CDR3 coding DNA: TGTGCCAGCGGGGGGAACCTAGCCAAAAACATTCAGTACTTC. This chain joins TRBV27 and TRBJ2-4, with a possible D match to TRBD2 (6 bases). CDR3 length: 14 amino acids. CDR1 and CDR2 (germline): MNHEY, SMNVEV (reference sequence). Trimming removed 8 bases from V and 0 bases from J, with 11 bases in between.